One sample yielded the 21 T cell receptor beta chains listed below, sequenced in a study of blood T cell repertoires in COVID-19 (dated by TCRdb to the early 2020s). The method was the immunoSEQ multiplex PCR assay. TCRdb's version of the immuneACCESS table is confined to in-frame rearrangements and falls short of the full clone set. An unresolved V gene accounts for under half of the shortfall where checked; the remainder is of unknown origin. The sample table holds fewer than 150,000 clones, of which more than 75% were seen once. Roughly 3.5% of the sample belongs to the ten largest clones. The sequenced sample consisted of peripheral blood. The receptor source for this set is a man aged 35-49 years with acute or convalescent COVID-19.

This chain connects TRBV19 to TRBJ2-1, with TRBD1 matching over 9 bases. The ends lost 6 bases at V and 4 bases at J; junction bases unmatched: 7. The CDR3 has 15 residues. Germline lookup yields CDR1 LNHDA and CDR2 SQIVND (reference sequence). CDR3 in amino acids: CASRTGQGYYNEQFF. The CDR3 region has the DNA TGTGCCAGTAGGACGGGACAGGGCTATTACAATGAGCAGTTCTTC. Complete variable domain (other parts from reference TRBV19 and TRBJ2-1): DGGITQSPKYLFRKEGQNVTLSCEQNLNHDAMYWYRQDPGQGLRLIYYSQIVNDFQKGDIAEGYSVSREKKESFPLTVTSAQKNPTAFYLCASRTGQGYYNEQFFGPGTRLTVL.

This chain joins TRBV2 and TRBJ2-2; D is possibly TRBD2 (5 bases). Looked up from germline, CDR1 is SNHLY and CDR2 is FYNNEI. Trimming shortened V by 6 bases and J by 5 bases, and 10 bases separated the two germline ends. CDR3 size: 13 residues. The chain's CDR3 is CASRTRGTGELFF. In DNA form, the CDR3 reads TGTGCCAGCAGGACGAGAGGGACCGGGGAGCTGTTTTTT.

The CDR3 spells CASLAGGLEYTQYF. Here the CDR3 DNA reads TGTGCCAGTCTAGCGGGGGGGCTTGAATATACGCAGTATTTT. The J gene is TRBJ2-3, the V gene TRBV11-2; 12 nucleotides line up with TRBD2. CDR3 length: 14 amino acids. Germline V lookup: CDR1 SGHAT, CDR2 FQNNGV. Trimming took 9 bases from V and 7 from J; bases not matched to a gene: 8. Full variable domain (missing parts from reference TRBV11-2 and TRBJ2-3): EAGVAQSPRYKIIEKRQSVAFWCNPISGHATLYWYQQILGQGPKLLIQFQNNGVVDDSQLPKDRFSAERLKGVDSTLKIQPAKLEDSAVYLCASLAGGLEYTQYFGPGTRLTVL.

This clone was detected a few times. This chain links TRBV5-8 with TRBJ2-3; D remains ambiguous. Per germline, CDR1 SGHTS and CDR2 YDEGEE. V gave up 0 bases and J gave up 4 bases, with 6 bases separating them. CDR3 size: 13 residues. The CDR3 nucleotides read TGTGCCAGCAGCTTGGTTAGTGCAGATACGCAGTATTTT. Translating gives CASSLVSADTQYF.

CDR3 protein: CASSPSASGGYEQYF. The CDR3 DNA is TGTGCCAGCAGTCCGTCGGCTAGCGGGGGGTACGAGCAGTACTTC. The rearrangement uses TRBV28 and TRBJ2-7, with TRBD2 matching over 11 bases. The CDR3 spans 15 residues. Looked up from germline, CDR1 is MDHEN and CDR2 is SYDVKM. With V trimmed by 5 bases and J by 4 bases, 7 bases remained unmatched.

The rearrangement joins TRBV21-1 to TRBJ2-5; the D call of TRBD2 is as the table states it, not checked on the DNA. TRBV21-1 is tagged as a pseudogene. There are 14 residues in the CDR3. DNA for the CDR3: TGTGCCAGCGTTAAAGGAATGGCGGAAGAGACCCAGTACTTC. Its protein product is CASVKGMAEETQYF.

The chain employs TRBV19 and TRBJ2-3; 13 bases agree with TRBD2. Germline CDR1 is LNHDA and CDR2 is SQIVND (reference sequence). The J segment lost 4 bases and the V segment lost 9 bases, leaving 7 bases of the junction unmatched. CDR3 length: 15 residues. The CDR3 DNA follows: TGTGCCAGCGGACTAGCGGGGGACCCCGCAGATACGCAGTATTTT. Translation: CASGLAGDPADTQYF.

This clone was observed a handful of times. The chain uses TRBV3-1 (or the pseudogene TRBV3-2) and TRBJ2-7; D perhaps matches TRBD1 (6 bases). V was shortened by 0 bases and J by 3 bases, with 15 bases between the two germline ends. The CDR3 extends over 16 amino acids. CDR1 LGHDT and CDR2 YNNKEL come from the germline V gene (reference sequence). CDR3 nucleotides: TGTGCCAGCAGCCAAGATGGGCAGGGGTCCCACTACGAGCAGTACTTC. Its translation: CASSQDGQGSHYEQYF.

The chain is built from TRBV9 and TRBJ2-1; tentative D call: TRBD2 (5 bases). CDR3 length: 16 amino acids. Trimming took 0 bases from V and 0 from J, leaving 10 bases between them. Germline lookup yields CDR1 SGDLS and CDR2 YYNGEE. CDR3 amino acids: CASSVGETTSYNEQFF. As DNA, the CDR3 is TGTGCCAGCAGCGTAGGTGAGACTACCTCCTACAATGAGCAGTTCTTC.

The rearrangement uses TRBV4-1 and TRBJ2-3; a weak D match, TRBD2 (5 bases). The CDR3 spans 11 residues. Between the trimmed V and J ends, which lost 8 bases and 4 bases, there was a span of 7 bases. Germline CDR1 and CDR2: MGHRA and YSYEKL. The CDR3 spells CASGLADTQYF. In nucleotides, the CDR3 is TGCGCCAGCGGACTTGCAGATACGCAGTATTTT.

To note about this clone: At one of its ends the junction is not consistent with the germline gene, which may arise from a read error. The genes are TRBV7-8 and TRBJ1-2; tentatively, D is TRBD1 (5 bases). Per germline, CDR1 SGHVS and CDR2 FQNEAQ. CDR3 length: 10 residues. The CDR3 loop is CASSFRDLSF. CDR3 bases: TGTGCCAGCAGCTTCCGGGACTTAAGCTTC.

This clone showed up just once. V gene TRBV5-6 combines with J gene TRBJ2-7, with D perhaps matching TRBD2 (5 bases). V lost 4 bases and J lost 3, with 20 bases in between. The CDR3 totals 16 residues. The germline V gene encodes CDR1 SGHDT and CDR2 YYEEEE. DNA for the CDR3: TGTGCCAGCAGCATCGAGAACGGGGTTAGGAGCTACGAGCAGTACTTC. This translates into CASSIENGVRSYEQYF.

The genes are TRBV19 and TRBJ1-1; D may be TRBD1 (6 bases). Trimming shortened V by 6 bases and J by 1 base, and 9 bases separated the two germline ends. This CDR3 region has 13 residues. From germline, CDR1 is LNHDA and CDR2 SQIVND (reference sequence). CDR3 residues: CASRPQGNTEAFF. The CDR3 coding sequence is TGTGCCAGTAGGCCACAGGGGAACACTGAAGCTTTCTTT. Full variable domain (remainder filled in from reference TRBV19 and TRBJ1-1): DGGITQSPKYLFRKEGQNVTLSCEQNLNHDAMYWYRQDPGQGLRLIYYSQIVNDFQKGDIAEGYSVSREKKESFPLTVTSAQKNPTAFYLCASRPQGNTEAFFGQGTRLTVV.

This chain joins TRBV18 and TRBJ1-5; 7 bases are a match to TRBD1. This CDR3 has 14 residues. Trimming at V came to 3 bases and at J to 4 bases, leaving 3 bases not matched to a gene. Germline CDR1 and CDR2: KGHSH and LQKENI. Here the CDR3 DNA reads TGTGCCAGCTCACCTGACAGGGCAAATCAGCCCCAGCATTTT. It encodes CASSPDRANQPQHF. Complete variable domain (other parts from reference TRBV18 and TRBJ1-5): NAGVMQNPRHLVRRRGQEARLRCSPMKGHSHVYWYRQLPEEGLKFMVYLQKENIIDESGMPKERFSAEFPKEGPSILRIQQVVRGDSAAYFCASSPDRANQPQHFGDGTRLSIL.

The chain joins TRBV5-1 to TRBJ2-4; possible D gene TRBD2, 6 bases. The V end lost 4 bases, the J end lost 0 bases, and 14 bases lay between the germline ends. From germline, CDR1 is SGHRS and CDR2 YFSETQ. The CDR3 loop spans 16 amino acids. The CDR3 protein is CASSAGLLIAKNIQYF. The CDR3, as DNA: TGCGCCAGCAGCGCGGGACTTTTAATAGCCAAAAACATTCAGTACTTC. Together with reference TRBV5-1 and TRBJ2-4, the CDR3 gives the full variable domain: KAGVTQTPRYLIKTRGQQVTLSCSPISGHRSVSWYQQTPGQGLQFLFEYFSETQRNKGNFPGRFSGRQFSNSRSEMNVSTLELGDSALYLCASSAGLLIAKNIQYFGAGTRLSVL.

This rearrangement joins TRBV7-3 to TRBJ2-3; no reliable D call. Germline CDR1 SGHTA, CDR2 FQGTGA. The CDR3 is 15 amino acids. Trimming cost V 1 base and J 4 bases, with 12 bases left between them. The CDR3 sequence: CASSLIGSNADTQYF. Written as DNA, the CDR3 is TGTGCCAGCAGCTTAATCGGTAGCAATGCAGATACGCAGTATTTT. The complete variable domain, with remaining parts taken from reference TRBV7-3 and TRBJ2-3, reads GAGVSQTPSNKVTEKGKYVELRCDPISGHTALYWYRQSLGQGPEFLIYFQGTGAADDSGLPNDRFFAVRPEGSVSTLKIQRTERGDSAVYLCASSLIGSNADTQYFGPGTRLTVL.

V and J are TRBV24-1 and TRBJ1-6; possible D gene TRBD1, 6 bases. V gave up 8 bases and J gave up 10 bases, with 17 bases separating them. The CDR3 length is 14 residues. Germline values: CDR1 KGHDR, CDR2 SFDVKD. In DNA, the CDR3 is TGTGCCACCACATTGGACAGCCGTCGCTCACCCCTCCACTTT. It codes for CATTLDSRRSPLHF.

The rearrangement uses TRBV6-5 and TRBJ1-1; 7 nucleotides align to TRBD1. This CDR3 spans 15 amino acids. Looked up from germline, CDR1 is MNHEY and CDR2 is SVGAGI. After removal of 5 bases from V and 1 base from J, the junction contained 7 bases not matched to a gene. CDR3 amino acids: CASSKRQGGNTEAFF. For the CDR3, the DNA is TGTGCCAGCAGTAAGCGACAGGGAGGGAACACTGAAGCTTTCTTT.

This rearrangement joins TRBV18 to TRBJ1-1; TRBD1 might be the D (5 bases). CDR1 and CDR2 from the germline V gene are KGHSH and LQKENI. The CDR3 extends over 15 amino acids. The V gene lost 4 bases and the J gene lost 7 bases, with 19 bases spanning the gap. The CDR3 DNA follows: TGTGCCAGCTCACATAAGACAGCCCTCAACGGTGAAGCTTTCTTT. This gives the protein CASSHKTALNGEAFF.

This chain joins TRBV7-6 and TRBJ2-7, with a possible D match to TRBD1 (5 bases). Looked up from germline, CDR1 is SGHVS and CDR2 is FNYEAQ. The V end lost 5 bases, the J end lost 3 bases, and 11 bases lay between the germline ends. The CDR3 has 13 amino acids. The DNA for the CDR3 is TGTGCCAGCAGCCTGGACACAGACTACGAGCAGTACTTC. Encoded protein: CASSLDTDYEQYF.

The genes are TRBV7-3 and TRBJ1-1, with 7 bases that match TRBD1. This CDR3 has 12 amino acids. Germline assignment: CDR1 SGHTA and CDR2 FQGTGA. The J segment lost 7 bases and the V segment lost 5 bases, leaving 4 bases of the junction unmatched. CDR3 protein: CASSSRTGEAFF. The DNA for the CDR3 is TGTGCCAGCAGCAGCCGGACAGGTGAAGCTTTCTTT.